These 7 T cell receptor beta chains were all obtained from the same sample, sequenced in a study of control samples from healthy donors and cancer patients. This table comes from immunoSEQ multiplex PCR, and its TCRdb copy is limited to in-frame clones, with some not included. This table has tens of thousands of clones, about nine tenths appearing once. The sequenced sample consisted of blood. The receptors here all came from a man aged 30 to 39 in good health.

The CDR3 DNA is TGTGCCAGCAGCGTAGAAAGCATGGGGCTATATGGCTACACCTTC. Its protein is CASSVESMGLYGYTF. The V call is TRBV9, the J call TRBJ1-2; D is possibly TRBD1 (5 bases). Deletions cut 0 bases from V and 5 bases from J, with 14 bases between. The length of the CDR3 is 15 residues. Germline V gene sequence: CDR1 SGDLS, CDR2 YYNGEE.

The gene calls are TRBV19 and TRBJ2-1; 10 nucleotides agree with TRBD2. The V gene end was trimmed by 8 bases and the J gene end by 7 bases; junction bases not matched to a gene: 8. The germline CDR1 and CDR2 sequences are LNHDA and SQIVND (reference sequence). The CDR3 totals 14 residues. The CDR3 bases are TGTGCCAGTTCAAGCGGGAGGGAGGTTAATGAGCAGTTCTTC. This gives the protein CASSSGREVNEQFF. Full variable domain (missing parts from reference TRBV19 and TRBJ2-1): DGGITQSPKYLFRKEGQNVTLSCEQNLNHDAMYWYRQDPGQGLRLIYYSQIVNDFQKGDIAEGYSVSREKKESFPLTVTSAQKNPTAFYLCASSSGREVNEQFFGPGTRLTVL.

The CDR3 nucleotides are TGTGCCAGCACCCAAAATAGCGGGAGGGATAGCTACGAGCAGTACTTC. This gives the protein CASTQNSGRDSYEQYF. The J gene is TRBJ2-7, the V gene TRBV21-1; TRBD2 is the table's D call, not checked against the DNA. TRBV21-1 counts as a pseudogene. The CDR3 totals 16 residues.

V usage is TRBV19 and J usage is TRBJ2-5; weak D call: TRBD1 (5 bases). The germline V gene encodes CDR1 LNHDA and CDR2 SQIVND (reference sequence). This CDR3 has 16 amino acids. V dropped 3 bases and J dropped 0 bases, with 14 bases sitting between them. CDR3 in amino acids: CASSMGQNSYQETQYF. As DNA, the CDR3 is TGTGCCAGTAGTATGGGGCAGAATAGTTACCAAGAGACCCAGTACTTC.

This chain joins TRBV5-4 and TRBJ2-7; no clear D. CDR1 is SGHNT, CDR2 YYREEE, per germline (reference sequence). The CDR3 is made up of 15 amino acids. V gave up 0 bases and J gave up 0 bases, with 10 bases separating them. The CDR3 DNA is TGTGCCAGCAGCTTGGTGGTGCCCAACTCCTACGAGCAGTACTTC. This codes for CASSLVVPNSYEQYF.

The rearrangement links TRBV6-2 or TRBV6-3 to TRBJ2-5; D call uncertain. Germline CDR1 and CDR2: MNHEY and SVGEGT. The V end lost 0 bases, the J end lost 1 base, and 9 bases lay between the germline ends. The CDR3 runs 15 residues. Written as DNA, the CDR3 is TGTGCCAGCAGTTACTCCCAGGTCTCCCAAGAGACCCAGTACTTC. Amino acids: CASSYSQVSQETQYF.

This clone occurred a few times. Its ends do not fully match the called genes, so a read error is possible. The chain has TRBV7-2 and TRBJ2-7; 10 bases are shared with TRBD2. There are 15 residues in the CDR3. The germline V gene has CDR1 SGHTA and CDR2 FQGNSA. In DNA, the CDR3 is TGTGCCAGCACCTTAGCGGGGGGACCAACCTACGAGCAGTACTTC. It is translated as CASTLAGGPTYEQYF.